Listed below are T cell receptor beta chains from one sample, sequenced in a study of T cell responses to AZD1222 COVID-19 vaccine. The repertoire was sequenced with immunoSEQ multiplex PCR; TCRdb's copy has only in-frame clones and lacks some. Here the sample spans around 79,000 clones, more than 70% being singletons. This specimen consisted of peripheral blood, obtained on day 0 of AZD1222 vaccination. All receptors derive from an adult in good health. The CDR3 runs from the conserved cysteine through the conserved F or W. Fields, in order: V gene, CDR3 protein.

TRBV19	CASSMMDSTDTQYF
TRBV14	CASSQAFSLAEEGTQYF
TRBV6-2/TRBV6-3	CASSYSGGSYEQYF
TRBV12-3/TRBV12-4	CASSGGLEGTQYF
TRBV7-3	CASSQTGGPYTEAFF
TRBV3-1/TRBV3-2	CASSQRETSGGHSYNEQFF
TRBV20-1	CSAYTSEQFF
TRBV7-8	CASSLGPDSGGYTF
TRBV6-6	CASRERLNNSPLHF
TRBV29-1	CSVGSGQDFYEQYF
TRBV10-3	CAISESRSNYGYTF
TRBV5-1	CASSLAQGGGELFF
TRBV5-1	CASIGTGRPDTQYF
TRBV5-5	CASSDSGYRGSQPQHF
TRBV5-5	CASSSGNIGVAKNIQYF
TRBV10-3	CAISGTSGRGEQYF
TRBV6-5	CASSSTSGVYEQYF
TRBV15	CATGGGRRNTEAFF
TRBV7-9	CASSPLSVPYNEQFF
TRBV12-5	CASGSDGQPQHF
TRBV3-1/TRBV3-2	CASSLSGINYNEQFF
TRBV9	CASSATSGSSDTQYF
TRBV19	CASSNQGMSQPQHF
TRBV7-6	CASSYRGNEQYF
TRBV4-1	CASSQVRTDTQYF
TRBV12-3/TRBV12-4	CASSFIGYNEQFF
TRBV11-3	CASSLGTGIWEETQYF
TRBV12-3/TRBV12-4	CASSLGANEKLFF
TRBV19	CASSIVGQGDTEAFF
TRBV7-2	CASSLEQGTVYEQYF
TRBV7-8	CASSLAYSGGLQETQYF
TRBV10-3	CAITPTHRNTEAFF